This paragraph reports one T cell receptor beta chain. The V and J ends lost 4 bases and 0 bases respectively, with 10 bases between them. Per the germline V gene, CDR1 is LNHDA and CDR2 is SQIVND (reference sequence). The CDR3 totals 14 residues. The data stem from a study of T cell changes during pregnancy in multiple sclerosis. Generated by immunoSEQ multiplex PCR, the TCRdb table keeps only in-frame clones and is missing some. Here the sample spans about 40,000 clones, 94% being singletons. The chain combines TRBV19 with TRBJ2-7; D ambiguous. The TCR sequence derives from a female donor with multiple sclerosis, enrolled in a pregnancy study. Sequenced material: peripheral blood, taken in the third trimester of pregnancy. The CDR3, as DNA: TGTGCCAGTAGTACCCGTTACAGCTCCTACGAGCAGTACTTC. Translating it yields CASSTRYSSYEQYF. Combining the CDR3 with reference TRBV19 and TRBJ2-7 gives the whole variable domain DGGITQSPKYLFRKEGQNVTLSCEQNLNHDAMYWYRQDPGQGLRLIYYSQIVNDFQKGDIAEGYSVSREKKESFPLTVTSAQKNPTAFYLCASSTRYSSYEQYFGPGTRLTVT.